Listed below are T cell receptor beta chains from one sample, sequenced in a study of radiotherapy plus CTLA-4 blockade in lung cancer. Clones were sequenced by immunoSEQ multiplex PCR, and TCRdb holds only the in-frame ones, with some missing. Of around 100,000 clones listed, approximately 72% were seen once; the top ten hold 2.8%. The sample consisted of peripheral blood, taken from a patient treated with radiotherapy plus ipilimumab. The receptors were gathered from a human donor with non-small cell lung cancer who had a partial response to radiotherapy plus ipilimumab. Some clones in this sample may be carry-over from other donors' samples. The CDR3 runs from the conserved cysteine through the conserved F or W. A D gene is named only where the DNA matches it firmly. The size of a clone is reported for some rows only, either as once, few or many, or as a class for expanded clones.

clone_size: -
v_call: TRBV7-2
d_call: TRBD1
j_call: TRBJ1-1
cdr3_nt: TGTGCCAGCAGCCAAAGGACAGGGGCCCCCGCGTTCTTT
cdr3_aa: CASSQRTGAPAFF

clone_size: -
v_call: TRBV18
d_call: -
j_call: TRBJ2-3
cdr3_nt: TGTGCCAGCCTATATACAGGATCCACAGATACGCAGTATTTT
cdr3_aa: CASLYTGSTDTQYF

clone_size: -
v_call: TRBV28
d_call: -
j_call: TRBJ1-3
cdr3_nt: TGTGCCGGCAGTTTGCTCTTGGGGCCTACTGGAAACACCATATATTTT
cdr3_aa: CAGSLLLGPTGNTIYF

clone_size: -
v_call: TRBV5-4
d_call: -
j_call: TRBJ1-1
cdr3_nt: TGTGCCAGCAGCTTCAAAGGGGTCGGCACTGAAGCTTTCTTT
cdr3_aa: CASSFKGVGTEAFF

clone_size: -
v_call: TRBV5-5
d_call: -
j_call: TRBJ2-1
cdr3_nt: TGTGCCAGCAGCTCGATTGGGGGCCAGCGGACTCCCAATGAGCAGTTCTTC
cdr3_aa: CASSSIGGQRTPNEQFF

clone_size: -
v_call: TRBV15
d_call: -
j_call: TRBJ2-7
cdr3_nt: TGTGCCACCAGCAGAGAGTGGGCAGGCTCCTACGAGCAGTACTTC
cdr3_aa: CATSREWAGSYEQYF

clone_size: -
v_call: TRBV7-9
d_call: -
j_call: TRBJ2-7
cdr3_nt: TGTGCCAGCAGCTTAAGGTCCGACACGGTGGTATCCTACGAGCAGTACTTC
cdr3_aa: CASSLRSDTVVSYEQYF

clone_size: -
v_call: TRBV28
d_call: TRBD2
j_call: TRBJ2-2
cdr3_nt: TGTGCCAGCACCGGCCTAGCGGGGTCGAACACCGGGGAGCTGTTTTTT
cdr3_aa: CASTGLAGSNTGELFF

clone_size: -
v_call: TRBV10-1
d_call: TRBD1
j_call: TRBJ2-2
cdr3_nt: TGCGCCAGCGGGGACAGGGGGCAAACCGGGGAGCTGTTTTTT
cdr3_aa: CASGDRGQTGELFF

clone_size: -
v_call: TRBV4-3
d_call: TRBD1
j_call: TRBJ2-3
cdr3_nt: TGCGCCAGCAGCCTACAGACAGGGGAAGATCGTACGCAGTATTTT
cdr3_aa: CASSLQTGEDRTQYF

clone_size: few
v_call: TRBV19
d_call: TRBD1
j_call: TRBJ1-1
cdr3_nt: TGTGCCAGTAGTATTCAGGGGGAACGGGAAGCTTTCTTT
cdr3_aa: CASSIQGEREAFF

clone_size: -
v_call: TRBV18
d_call: -
j_call: TRBJ1-5
cdr3_nt: TGTGCCAGCTCACCTCTACCTGAGAAACAGCCCCAGCATTTT
cdr3_aa: CASSPLPEKQPQHF

clone_size: -
v_call: TRBV11-2
d_call: -
j_call: TRBJ2-7
cdr3_nt: TGTGCCAGCAGCCCCGAGCGAGTCAATCGTGACGAGCAGTACTTC
cdr3_aa: CASSPERVNRDEQYF

clone_size: -
v_call: TRBV28
d_call: TRBD2
j_call: TRBJ2-5
cdr3_nt: TGTGCCAGCCTACTAGCGGGAAACCAAGAGACCCAGTACTTC
cdr3_aa: CASLLAGNQETQYF

clone_size: -
v_call: TRBV10-3
d_call: TRBD2
j_call: TRBJ2-7
cdr3_nt: TGTGCCATCAGTGAGTCGTGGGGACTAGCGCAGTCCTACGAGCAGTACTTC
cdr3_aa: CAISESWGLAQSYEQYF

clone_size: few
v_call: TRBV11-3
d_call: TRBD2
j_call: TRBJ2-3
cdr3_nt: TGTGCCTGTAGCGGGAGCGCAGATACGCAGTATTTT
cdr3_aa: CACSGSADTQYF

clone_size: -
v_call: TRBV9
d_call: -
j_call: TRBJ2-7
cdr3_nt: TGTGCCAGCAGCCCCCCTGGAGCTAGCTACGAGCAGTACTTC
cdr3_aa: CASSPPGASYEQYF

clone_size: -
v_call: TRBV7-6
d_call: TRBD2
j_call: TRBJ2-2
cdr3_nt: TGTGCCAGCAGCTTAGCGAGCGGGGGGAACACCGGGGAGCTGTTTTTT
cdr3_aa: CASSLASGGNTGELFF

clone_size: -
v_call: TRBV28
d_call: -
j_call: TRBJ2-2
cdr3_nt: TGTGCCAGCAGTTTGCGGAACACCGGGGAGCTGTTTTTT
cdr3_aa: CASSLRNTGELFF

clone_size: -
v_call: TRBV4-1
d_call: TRBD1
j_call: TRBJ2-5
cdr3_nt: TGCGCCAGCAGCCAAGAACCCCAGGGGGCGGGGGAGACCCAGTACTTC
cdr3_aa: CASSQEPQGAGETQYF

clone_size: -
v_call: TRBV7-9
d_call: -
j_call: TRBJ1-1
cdr3_nt: TGTGCCAGCAGCCAAGGGGTAGTAACTGAAGCTTTCTTT
cdr3_aa: CASSQGVVTEAFF

clone_size: few
v_call: TRBV6-5
d_call: -
j_call: TRBJ2-2
cdr3_nt: TGTGCCAGCAGTTACTCCGGCACAGGCCTGGAGCTGTTTTTT
cdr3_aa: CASSYSGTGLELFF

clone_size: -
v_call: TRBV5-8
d_call: -
j_call: TRBJ2-7
cdr3_nt: TGTGCCAGCAGCCGGGGAGCCTACGAGCAGTACTTC
cdr3_aa: CASSRGAYEQYF

clone_size: -
v_call: TRBV10-2
d_call: TRBD2
j_call: TRBJ2-7
cdr3_nt: TGCGCCAGCAGTGTGACTAGCGGGAGTTACGAGCAGTACTTC
cdr3_aa: CASSVTSGSYEQYF

clone_size: -
v_call: TRBV6-6
d_call: -
j_call: TRBJ1-1
cdr3_nt: TGTGCCAGCAGTTCATACGGACAGCGGGGCACTGAAGCTTTCTTT
cdr3_aa: CASSSYGQRGTEAFF

clone_size: -
v_call: TRBV4-2
d_call: TRBD2
j_call: TRBJ2-1
cdr3_nt: TGTGCCAGCAGCTCCCGACTAGCTCTGGATGAGCAGTTCTTC
cdr3_aa: CASSSRLALDEQFF

clone_size: -
v_call: TRBV7-7
d_call: TRBD2
j_call: TRBJ2-1
cdr3_nt: TGTGCCAGCAGCTTGAGTAGCGGGGCCTCCTACAATGAGCAGTTCTTC
cdr3_aa: CASSLSSGASYNEQFF

clone_size: -
v_call: TRBV4-2
d_call: -
j_call: TRBJ2-7
cdr3_nt: TGTGCCAGCAGCCGGAACAGGGCGAGATACGAGCAGTACTTC
cdr3_aa: CASSRNRARYEQYF

clone_size: -
v_call: TRBV28
d_call: -
j_call: TRBJ2-4
cdr3_nt: TGTGCCAGCATCGGAACGAGGGTGGCCAAAAACATTCAGTACTTC
cdr3_aa: CASIGTRVAKNIQYF